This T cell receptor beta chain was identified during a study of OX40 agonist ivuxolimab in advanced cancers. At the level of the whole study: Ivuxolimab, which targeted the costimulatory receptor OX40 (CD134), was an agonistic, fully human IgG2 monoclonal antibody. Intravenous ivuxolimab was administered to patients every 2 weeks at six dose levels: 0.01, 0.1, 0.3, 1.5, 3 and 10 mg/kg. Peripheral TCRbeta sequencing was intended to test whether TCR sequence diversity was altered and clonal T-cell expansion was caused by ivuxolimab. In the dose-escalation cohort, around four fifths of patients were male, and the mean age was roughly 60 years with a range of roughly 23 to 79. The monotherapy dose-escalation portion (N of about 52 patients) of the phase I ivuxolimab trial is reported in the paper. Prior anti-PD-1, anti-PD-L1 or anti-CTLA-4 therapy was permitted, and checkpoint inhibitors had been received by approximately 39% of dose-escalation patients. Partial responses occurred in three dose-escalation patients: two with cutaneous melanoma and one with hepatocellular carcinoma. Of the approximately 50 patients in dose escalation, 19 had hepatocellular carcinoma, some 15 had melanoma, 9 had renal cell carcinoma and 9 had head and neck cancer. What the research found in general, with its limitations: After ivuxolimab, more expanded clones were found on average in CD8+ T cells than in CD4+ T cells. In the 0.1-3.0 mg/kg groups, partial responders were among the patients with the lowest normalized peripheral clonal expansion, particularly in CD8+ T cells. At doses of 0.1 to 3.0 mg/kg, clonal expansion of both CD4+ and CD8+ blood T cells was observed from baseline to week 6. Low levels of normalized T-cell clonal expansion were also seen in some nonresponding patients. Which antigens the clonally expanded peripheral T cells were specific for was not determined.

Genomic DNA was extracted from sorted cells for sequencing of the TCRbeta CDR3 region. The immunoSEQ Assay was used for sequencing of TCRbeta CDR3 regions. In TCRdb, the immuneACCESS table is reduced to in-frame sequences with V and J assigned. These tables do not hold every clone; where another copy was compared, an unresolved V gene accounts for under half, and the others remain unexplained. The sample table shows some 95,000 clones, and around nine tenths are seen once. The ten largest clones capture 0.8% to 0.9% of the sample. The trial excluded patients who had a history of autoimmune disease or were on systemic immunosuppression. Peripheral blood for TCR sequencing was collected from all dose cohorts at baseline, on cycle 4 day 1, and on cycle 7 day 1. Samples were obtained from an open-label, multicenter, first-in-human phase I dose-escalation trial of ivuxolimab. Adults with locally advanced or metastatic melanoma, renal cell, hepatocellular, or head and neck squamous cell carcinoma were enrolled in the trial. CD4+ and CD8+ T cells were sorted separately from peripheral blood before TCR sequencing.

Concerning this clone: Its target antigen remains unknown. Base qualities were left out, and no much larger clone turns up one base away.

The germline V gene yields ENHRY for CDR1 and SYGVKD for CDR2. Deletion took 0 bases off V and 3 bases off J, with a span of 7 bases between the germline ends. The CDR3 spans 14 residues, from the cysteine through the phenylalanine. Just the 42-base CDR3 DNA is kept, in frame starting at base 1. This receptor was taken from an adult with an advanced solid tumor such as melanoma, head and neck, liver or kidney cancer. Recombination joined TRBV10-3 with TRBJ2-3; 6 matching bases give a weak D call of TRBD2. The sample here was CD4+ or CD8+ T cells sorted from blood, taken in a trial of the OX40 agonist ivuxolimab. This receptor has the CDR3 CAISESLATDTQYF. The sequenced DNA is TGTGCCATCAGTGAGTCACTAGCTACAGATACGCAGTATTTT.